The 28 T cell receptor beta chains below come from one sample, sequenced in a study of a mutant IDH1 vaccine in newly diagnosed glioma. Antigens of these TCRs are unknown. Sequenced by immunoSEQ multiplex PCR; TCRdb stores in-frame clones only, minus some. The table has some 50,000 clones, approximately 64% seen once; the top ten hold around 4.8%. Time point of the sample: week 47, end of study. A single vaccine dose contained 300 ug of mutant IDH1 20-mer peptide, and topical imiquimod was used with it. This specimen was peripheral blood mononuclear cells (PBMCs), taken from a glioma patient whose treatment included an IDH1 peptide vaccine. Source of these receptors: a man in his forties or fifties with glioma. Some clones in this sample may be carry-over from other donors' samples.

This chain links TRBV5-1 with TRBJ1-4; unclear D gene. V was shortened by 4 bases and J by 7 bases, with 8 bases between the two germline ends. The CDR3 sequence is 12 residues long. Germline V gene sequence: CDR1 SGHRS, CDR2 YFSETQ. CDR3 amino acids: CASSDRPEKLFF. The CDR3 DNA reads TGCGCCAGCAGCGACCGACCTGAAAAACTGTTTTTT.

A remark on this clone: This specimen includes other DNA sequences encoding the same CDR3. The CDR3 DNA sequence: TGTGCCAGCAGACCGGGACAGGGCTCTGGAAACACCATATATTTT. Its translation is CASRPGQGSGNTIYF. The chain carries TRBV6-1 and TRBJ1-3; 9 nucleotides match TRBD1. The length of the CDR3 is 15 residues. Germline V gene data show CDR1 as MNHNS and CDR2 as SASEGT. V gave up 6 bases and J gave up 0 bases; unmatched junction bases: 3.

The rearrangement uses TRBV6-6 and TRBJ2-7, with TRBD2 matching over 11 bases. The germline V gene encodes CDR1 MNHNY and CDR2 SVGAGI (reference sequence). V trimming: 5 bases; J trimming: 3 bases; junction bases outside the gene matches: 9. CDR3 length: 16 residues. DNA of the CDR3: TGTGCCAGCAGTCCCCGCTCTAGCGGGGGGTTCTACGAGCAGTACTTC. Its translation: CASSPRSSGGFYEQYF.

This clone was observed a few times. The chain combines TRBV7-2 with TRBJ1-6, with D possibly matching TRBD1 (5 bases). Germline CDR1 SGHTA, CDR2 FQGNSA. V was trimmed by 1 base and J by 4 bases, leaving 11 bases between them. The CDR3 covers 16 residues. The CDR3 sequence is CASSLEAGRYNSPLHF. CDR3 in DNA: TGTGCCAGCAGCTTAGAGGCAGGGCGGTATAATTCACCCCTCCACTTT.

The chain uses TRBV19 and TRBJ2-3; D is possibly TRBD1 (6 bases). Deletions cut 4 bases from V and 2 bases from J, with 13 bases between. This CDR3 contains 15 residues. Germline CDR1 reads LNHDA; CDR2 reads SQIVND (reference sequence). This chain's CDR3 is CASSTRTDPTDTQYF. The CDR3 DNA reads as TGTGCCAGTAGTACCCGGACAGACCCCACAGATACGCAGTATTTT.

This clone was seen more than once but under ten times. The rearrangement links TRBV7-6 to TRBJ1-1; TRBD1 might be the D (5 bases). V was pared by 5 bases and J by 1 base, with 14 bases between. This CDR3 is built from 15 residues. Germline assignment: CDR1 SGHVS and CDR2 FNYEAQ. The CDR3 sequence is CASSTRLGRNTEAFF. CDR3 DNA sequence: TGTGCCAGCAGCACCCGGTTGGGACGGAACACTGAAGCTTTCTTT. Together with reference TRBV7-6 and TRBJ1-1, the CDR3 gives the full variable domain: GAGVSQSPRYKVTKRGQDVALRCDPISGHVSLYWYRQALGQGPEFLTYFNYEAQQDKSGLPNDRFSAERPEGSISTLTIQRTEQRDSAMYRCASSTRLGRNTEAFFGQGTRLTVV.

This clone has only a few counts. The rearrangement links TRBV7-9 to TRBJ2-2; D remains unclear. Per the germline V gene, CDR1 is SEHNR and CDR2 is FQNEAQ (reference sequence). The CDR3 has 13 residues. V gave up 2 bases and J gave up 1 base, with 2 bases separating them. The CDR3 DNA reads TGTGCCAGCAGCTTACGGAACACCGGGGAGCTGTTTTTT. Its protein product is CASSLRNTGELFF.

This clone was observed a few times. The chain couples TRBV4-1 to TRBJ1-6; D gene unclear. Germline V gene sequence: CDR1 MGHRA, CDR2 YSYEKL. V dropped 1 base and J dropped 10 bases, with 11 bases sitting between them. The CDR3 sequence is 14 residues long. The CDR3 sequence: CASSQASVLSPLHF. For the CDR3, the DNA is TGCGCCAGCAGCCAAGCTTCGGTACTATCACCCCTCCACTTT.

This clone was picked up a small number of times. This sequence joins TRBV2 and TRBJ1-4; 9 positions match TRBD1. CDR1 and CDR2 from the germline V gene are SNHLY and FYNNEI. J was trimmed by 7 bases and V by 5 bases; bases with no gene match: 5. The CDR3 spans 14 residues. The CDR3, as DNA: TGTGCCAGCAGTCCGGGACAGGGTCGTGAAAAACTGTTTTTT. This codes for CASSPGQGREKLFF.

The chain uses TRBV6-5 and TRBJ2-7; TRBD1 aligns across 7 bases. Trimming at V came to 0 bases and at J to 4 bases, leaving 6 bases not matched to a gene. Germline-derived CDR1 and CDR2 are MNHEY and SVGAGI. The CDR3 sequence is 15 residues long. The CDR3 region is CASSYSGTDLYEQYF. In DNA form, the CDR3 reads TGTGCCAGCAGTTACTCGGGGACAGACCTTTACGAGCAGTACTTC.

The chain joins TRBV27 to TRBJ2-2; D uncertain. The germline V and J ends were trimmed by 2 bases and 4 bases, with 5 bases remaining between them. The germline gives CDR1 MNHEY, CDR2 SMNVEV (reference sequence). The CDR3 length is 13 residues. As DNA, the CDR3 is TGTGCCAGCAGTTTAAAAGGCACCGGGGAGCTGTTTTTT. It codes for CASSLKGTGELFF.

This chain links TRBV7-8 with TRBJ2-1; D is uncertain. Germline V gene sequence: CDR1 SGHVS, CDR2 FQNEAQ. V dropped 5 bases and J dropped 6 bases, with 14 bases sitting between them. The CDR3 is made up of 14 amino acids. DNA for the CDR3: TGTGCCAGCAGCATATCCTTACAGACCAATGAGCAGTTCTTC. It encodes CASSISLQTNEQFF.

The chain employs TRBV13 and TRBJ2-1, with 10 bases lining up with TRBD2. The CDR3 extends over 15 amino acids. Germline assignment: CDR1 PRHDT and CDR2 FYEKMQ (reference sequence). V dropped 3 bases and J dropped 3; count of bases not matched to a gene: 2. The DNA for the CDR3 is TGTGCCAGCAGCTTGGGGACTAGCGACTACAATGAGCAGTTCTTC. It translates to CASSLGTSDYNEQFF.

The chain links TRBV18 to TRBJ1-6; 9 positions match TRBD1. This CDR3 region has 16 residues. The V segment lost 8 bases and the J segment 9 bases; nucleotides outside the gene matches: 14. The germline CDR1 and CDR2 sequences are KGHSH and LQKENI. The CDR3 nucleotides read TGTGCCAGCGAGAGCCAGTACGGGACAGGGACTTCACCCCTCCACTTT. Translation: CASESQYGTGTSPLHF. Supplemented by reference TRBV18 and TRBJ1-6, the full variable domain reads NAGVMQNPRHLVRRRGQEARLRCSPMKGHSHVYWYRQLPEEGLKFMVYLQKENIIDESGMPKERFSAEFPKEGPSILRIQQVVRGDSAAYFCASESQYGTGTSPLHFGNGTRLTVT.

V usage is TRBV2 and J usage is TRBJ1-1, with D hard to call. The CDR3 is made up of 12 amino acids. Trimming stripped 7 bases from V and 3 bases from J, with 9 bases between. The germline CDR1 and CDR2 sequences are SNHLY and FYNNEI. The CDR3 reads CASNSVDTEAFF. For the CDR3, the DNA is TGTGCCAGCAACTCCGTGGACACTGAAGCTTTCTTT.

CDR3 nucleotide sequence: TGTGCCAGCAGGGATCCCCAGCGCCCGAGCACAGATACGCAGTATTTT. Translated, it gives CASRDPQRPSTDTQYF. The chain has TRBV2 and TRBJ2-3; no clear D. This CDR3 spans 16 amino acids. Between the trimmed V and J ends, which lost 6 bases and 0 bases, there was a span of 16 bases. Per the germline V gene, CDR1 is SNHLY and CDR2 is FYNNEI.

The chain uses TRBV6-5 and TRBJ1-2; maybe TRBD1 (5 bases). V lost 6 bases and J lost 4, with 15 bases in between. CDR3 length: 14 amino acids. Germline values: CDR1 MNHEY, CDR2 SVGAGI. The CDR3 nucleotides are TGTGCCAGCAGCCAAGATGGGGCTCCCTATGGCTACACCTTC. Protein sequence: CASSQDGAPYGYTF.

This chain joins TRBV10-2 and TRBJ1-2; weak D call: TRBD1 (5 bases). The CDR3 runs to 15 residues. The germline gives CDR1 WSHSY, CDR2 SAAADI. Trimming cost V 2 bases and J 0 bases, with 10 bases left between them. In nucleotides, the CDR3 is TGCGCCAGCAGTGAGAAGACAGTTGCTAACTATGGCTACACCTTC. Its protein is CASSEKTVANYGYTF.

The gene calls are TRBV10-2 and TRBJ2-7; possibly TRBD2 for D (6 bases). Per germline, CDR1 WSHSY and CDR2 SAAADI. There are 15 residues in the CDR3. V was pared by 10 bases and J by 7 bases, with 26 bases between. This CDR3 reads CATKRSGTSDSEQYF. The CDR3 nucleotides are TGCGCCACCAAAAGATCCGGGACTTCCGACTCGGAGCAGTACTTC.

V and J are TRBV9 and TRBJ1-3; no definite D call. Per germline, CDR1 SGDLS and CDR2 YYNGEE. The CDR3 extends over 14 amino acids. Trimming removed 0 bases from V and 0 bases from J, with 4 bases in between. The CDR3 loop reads CASSVGTSGNTIYF. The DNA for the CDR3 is TGTGCCAGCAGCGTAGGGACCTCTGGAAACACCATATATTTT.

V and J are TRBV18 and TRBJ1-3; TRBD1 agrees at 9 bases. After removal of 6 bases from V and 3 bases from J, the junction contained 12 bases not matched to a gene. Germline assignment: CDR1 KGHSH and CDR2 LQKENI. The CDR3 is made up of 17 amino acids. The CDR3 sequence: CASSSVTGGFGGNTIYF. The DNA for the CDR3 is TGTGCCAGCTCTTCCGTAACAGGGGGCTTCGGTGGAAACACCATATATTTT.

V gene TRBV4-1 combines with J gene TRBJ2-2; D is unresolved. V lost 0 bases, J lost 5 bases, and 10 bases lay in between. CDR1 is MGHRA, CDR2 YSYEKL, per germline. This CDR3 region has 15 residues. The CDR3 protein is CASSQESLRTGELFF. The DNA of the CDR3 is TGCGCCAGCAGCCAAGAATCCCTGAGGACCGGGGAGCTGTTTTTT.

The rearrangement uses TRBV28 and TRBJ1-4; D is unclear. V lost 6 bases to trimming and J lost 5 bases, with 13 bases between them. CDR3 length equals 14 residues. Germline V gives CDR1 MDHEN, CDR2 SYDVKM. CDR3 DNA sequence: TGTGCCAGCAGGTCTGGACCGACGAATGAAAAACTGTTTTTT. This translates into CASRSGPTNEKLFF. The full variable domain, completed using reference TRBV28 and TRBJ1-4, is DVKVTQSSRYLVKRTGEKVFLECVQDMDHENMFWYRQDPGLGLRLIYFSYDVKMKEKGDIPEGYSVSREKKERFSLILESASTNQTSMYLCASRSGPTNEKLFFGSGTQLSVL.

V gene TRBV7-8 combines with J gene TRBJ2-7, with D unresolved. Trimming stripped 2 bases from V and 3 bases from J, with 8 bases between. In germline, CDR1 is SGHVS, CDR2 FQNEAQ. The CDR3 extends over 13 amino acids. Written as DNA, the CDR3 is TGTGCCAGCAGCTTAACGACAATCTACGAGCAGTACTTC. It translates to CASSLTTIYEQYF.

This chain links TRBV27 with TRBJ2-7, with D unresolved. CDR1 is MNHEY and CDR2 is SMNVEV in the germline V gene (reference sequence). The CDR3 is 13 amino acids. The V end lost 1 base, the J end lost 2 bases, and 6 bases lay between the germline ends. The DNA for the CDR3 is TGTGCCAGCAGTTTATTGCCACCCTACGAGCAGTACTTC. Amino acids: CASSLLPPYEQYF.

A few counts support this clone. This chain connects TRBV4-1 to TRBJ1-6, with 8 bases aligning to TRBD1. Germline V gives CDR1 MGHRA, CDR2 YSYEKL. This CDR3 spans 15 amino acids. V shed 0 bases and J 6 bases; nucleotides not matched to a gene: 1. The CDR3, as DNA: TGCGCCAGCAGCCAAGACAGGGGGCTTAATTCACCCCTCCACTTT. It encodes CASSQDRGLNSPLHF.

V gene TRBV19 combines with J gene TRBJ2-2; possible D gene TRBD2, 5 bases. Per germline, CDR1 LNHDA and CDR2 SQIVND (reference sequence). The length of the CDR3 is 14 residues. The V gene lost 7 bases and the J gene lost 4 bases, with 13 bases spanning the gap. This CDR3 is CASTIRGGTGELFF. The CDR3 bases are TGTGCCAGTACCATTAGAGGAGGCACCGGGGAGCTGTTTTTT. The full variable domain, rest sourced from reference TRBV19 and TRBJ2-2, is DGGITQSPKYLFRKEGQNVTLSCEQNLNHDAMYWYRQDPGQGLRLIYYSQIVNDFQKGDIAEGYSVSREKKESFPLTVTSAQKNPTAFYLCASTIRGGTGELFFGEGSRLTVL.

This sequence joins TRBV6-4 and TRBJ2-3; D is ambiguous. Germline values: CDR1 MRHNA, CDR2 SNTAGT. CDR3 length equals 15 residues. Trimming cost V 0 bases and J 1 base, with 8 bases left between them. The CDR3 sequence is CASSDSLVGTDTQYF. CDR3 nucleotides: TGTGCCAGCAGTGACTCGTTAGTGGGCACAGATACGCAGTATTTT.